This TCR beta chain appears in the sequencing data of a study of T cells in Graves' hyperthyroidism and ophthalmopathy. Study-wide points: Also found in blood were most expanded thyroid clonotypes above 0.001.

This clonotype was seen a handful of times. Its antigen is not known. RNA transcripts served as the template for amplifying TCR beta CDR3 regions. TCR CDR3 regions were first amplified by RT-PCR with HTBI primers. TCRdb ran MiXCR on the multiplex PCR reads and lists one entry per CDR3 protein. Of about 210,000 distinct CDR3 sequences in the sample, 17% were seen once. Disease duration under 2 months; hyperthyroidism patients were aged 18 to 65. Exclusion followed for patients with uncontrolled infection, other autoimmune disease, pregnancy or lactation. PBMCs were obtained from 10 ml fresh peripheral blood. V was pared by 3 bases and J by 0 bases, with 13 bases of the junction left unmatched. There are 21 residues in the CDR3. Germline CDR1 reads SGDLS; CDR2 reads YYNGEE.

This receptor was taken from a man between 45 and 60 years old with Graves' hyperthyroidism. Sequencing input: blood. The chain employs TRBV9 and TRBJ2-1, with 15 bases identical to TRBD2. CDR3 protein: CASSGPGLAGGPVSSYNEQFF. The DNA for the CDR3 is TGTGCCAGCAGCGGACCGGGACTAGCGGGAGGCCCCGTAAGCTCCTACAATGAGCAGTTCTTC.